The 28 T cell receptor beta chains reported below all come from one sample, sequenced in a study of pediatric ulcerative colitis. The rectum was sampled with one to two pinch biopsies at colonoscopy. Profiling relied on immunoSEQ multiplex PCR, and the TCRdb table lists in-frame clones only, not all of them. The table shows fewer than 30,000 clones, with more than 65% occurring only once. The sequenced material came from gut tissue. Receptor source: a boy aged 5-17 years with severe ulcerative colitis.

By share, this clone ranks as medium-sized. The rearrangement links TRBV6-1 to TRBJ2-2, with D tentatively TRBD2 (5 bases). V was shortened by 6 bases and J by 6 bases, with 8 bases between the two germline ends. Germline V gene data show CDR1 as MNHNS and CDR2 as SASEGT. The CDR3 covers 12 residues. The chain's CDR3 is CASRTGSGELFF. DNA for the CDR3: TGTGCCAGCAGGACGGGGTCCGGGGAGCTGTTTTTT.

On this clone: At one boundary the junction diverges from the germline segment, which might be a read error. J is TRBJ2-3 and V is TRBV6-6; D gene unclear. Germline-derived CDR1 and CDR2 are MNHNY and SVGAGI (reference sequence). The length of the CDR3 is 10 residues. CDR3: CASSIDTQYF. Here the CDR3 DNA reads TGTGCCAGCAGCATAGATACGCAGTATTTT.

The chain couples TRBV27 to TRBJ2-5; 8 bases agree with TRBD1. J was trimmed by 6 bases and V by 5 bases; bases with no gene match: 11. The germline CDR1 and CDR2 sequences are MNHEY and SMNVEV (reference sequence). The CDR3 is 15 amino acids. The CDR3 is CASSPRPDRVQTQYF. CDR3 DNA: TGTGCCAGCAGTCCCCGACCGGACAGGGTACAGACCCAGTACTTC.

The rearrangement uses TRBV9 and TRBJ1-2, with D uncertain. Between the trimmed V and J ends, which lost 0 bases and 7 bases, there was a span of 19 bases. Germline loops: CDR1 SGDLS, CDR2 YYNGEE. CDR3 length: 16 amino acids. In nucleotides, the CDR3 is TGTGCCAGCAGCGTAGGGGAAAGTAGAATTCTAAGTGGCTACACCTTC. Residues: CASSVGESRILSGYTF.

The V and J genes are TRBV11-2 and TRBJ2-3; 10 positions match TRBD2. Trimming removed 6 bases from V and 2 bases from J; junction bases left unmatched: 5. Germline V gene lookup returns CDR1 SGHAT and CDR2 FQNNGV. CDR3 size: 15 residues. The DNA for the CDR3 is TGTGCCAGCAGGCCGGGACTAGCGCACACAGATACGCAGTATTTT. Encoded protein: CASRPGLAHTDTQYF.

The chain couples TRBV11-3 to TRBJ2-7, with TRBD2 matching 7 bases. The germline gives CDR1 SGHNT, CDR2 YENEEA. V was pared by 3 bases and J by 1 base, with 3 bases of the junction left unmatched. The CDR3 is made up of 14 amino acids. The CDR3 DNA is TGTGCCAGCAGCTTGCCTAGCGGATCCTACGAGCAGTACTTC. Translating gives CASSLPSGSYEQYF. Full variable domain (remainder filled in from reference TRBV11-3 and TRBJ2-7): EAGVVQSPRYKIIEKKQPVAFWCNPISGHNTLYWYLQNLGQGPELLIRYENEEAVDDSQLPKDRFSAERLKGVDSTLKIQPAELGDSAVYLCASSLPSGSYEQYFGPGTRLTVT.

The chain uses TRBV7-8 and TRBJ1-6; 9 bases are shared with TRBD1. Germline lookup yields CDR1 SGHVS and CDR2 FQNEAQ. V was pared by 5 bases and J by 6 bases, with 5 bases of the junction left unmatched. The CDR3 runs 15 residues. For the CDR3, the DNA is TGTGCCAGCAGCCCGGGACAGGGTGCTAATTCACCCCTCCACTTT. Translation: CASSPGQGANSPLHF.

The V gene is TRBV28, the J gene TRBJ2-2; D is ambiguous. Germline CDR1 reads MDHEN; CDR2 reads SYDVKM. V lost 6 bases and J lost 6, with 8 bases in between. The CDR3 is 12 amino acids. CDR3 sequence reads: CASRGSAGELFF. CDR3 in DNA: TGTGCCAGCAGGGGGTCGGCCGGGGAGCTGTTTTTT.

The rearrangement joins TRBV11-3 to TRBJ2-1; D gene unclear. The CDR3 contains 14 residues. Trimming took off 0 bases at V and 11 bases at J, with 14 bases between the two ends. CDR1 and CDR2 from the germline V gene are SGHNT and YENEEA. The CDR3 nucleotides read TGTGCCAGCAGCTTAGATGTAGCAGGCCCCAAGCAGTTCTTC. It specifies CASSLDVAGPKQFF.

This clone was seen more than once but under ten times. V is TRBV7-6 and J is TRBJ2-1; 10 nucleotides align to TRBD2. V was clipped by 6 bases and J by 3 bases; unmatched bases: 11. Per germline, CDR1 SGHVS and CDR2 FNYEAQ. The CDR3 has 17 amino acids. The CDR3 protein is CASSPEPSGSLYNEQFF. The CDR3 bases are TGTGCCAGCAGTCCTGAACCTAGCGGGAGTCTCTACAATGAGCAGTTCTTC.

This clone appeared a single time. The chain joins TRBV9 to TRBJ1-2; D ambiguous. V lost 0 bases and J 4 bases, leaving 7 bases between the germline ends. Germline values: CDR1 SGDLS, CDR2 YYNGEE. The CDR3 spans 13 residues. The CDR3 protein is CASSVAPSYGYTF. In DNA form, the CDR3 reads TGTGCCAGCAGCGTAGCTCCTAGCTATGGCTACACCTTC. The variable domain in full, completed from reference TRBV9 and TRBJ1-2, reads DSGVTQTPKHLITATGQRVTLRCSPRSGDLSVYWYQQSLDQGLQFLIQYYNGEERAKGNILERFSAQQFPDLHSELNLSSLELGDSALYFCASSVAPSYGYTFGSGTRLTVV.

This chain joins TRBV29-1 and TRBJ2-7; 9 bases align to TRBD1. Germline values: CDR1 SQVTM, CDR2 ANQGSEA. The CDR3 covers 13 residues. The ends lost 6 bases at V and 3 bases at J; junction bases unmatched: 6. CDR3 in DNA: TGCAGCGTAGGACAGGGGCTATACTACGAGCAGTACTTC. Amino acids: CSVGQGLYYEQYF.

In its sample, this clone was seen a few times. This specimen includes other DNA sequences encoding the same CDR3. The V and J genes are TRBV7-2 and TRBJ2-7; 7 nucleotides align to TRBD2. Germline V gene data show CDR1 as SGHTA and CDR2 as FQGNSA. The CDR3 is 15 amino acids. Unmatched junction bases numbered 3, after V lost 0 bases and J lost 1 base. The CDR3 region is CASSLAAGLSYEQYF. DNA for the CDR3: TGTGCCAGCAGCTTAGCAGCGGGGCTATCCTACGAGCAGTACTTC.

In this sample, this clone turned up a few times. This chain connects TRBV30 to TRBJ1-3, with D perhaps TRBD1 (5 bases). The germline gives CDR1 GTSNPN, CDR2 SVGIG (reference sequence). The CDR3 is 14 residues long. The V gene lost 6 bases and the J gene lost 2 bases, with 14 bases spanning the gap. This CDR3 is CACLPGLAGNTIYF. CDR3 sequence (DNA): TGTGCCTGTCTCCCAGGGTTGGCTGGAAACACCATATATTTT.

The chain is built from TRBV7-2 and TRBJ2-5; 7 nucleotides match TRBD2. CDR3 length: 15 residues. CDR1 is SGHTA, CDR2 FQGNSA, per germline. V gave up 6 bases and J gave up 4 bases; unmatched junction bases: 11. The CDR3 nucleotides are TGTGCCAGCAGGCAGAGCGGATGGGGGGGAGAGACCCAGTACTTC. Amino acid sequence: CASRQSGWGGETQYF.

The CDR3 nucleotides are TGTGCCAGCAGTGGAAGCGACCGGGGAGTCACCATATATTTT. Protein: CASSGSDRGVTIYF. V gene TRBV6-1 combines with J gene TRBJ1-3; D is unresolved. The CDR3 extends over 14 amino acids. Trimming took off 4 bases at V and 9 bases at J, with 16 bases between the two ends. Germline V CDR1 and CDR2: MNHNS, SASEGT.

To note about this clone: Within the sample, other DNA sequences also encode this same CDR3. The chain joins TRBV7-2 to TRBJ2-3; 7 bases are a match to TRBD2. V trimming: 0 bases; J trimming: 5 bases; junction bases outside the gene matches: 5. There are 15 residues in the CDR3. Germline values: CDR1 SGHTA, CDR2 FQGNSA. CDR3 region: CASSLAGGPRDTQYF. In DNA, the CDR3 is TGTGCCAGCAGCTTAGCGGGAGGGCCAAGAGATACGCAGTATTTT.

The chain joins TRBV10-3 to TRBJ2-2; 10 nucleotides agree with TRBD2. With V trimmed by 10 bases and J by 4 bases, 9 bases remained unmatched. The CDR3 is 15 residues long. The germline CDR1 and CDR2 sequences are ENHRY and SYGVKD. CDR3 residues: CATSLLAGTTGELFF. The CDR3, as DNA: TGTGCCACCAGCTTACTAGCGGGGACCACCGGGGAGCTGTTTTTT.

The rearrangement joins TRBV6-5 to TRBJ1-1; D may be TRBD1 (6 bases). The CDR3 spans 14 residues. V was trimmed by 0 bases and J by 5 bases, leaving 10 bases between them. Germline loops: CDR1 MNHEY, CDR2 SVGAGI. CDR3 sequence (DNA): TGTGCCAGCAGTTACTCAGCCCAGGGGACTGAAGCTTTCTTT. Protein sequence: CASSYSAQGTEAFF.

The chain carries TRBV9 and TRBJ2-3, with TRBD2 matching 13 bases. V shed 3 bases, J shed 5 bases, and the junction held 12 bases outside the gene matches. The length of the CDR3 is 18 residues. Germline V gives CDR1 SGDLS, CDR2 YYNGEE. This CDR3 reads CASSALGTSGTLGDTQYF. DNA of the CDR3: TGTGCCAGCAGCGCGTTGGGGACTAGCGGGACCCTAGGAGATACGCAGTATTTT.

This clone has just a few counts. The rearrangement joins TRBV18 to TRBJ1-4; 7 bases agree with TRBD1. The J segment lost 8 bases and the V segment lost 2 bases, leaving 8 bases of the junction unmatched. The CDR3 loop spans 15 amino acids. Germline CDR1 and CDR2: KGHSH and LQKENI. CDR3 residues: CASSPGEQGREKLFF. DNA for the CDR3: TGTGCCAGCTCACCAGGAGAACAGGGGCGAGAAAAACTGTTTTTT.

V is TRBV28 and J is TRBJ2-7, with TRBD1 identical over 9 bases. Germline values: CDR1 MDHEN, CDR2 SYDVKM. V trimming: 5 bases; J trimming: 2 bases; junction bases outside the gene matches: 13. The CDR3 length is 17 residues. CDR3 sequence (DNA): TGTGCCAGCAGTCCCGGGACAGGGTCCTTCACTCCCTACGAGCAGTACTTC. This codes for CASSPGTGSFTPYEQYF.

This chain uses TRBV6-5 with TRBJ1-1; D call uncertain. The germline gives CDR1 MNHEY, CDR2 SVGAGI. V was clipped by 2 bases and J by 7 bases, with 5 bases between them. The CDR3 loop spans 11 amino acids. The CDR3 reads CASSYGSEAFF. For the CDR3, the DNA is TGTGCCAGCAGTTACGGTAGTGAAGCTTTCTTT.

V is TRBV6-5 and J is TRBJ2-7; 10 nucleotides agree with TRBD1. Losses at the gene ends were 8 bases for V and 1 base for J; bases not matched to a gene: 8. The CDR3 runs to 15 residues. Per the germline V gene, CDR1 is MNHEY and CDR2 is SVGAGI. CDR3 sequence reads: CASRGRTGGSYEQYF. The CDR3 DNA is TGTGCCAGCCGCGGAAGGACAGGGGGGTCCTACGAGCAGTACTTC.

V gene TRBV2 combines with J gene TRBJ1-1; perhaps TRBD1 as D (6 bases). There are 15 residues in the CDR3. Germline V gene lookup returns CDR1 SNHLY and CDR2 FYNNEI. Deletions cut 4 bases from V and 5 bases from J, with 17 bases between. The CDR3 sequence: CASSGPGGARTEAFF. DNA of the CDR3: TGTGCCAGCAGTGGTCCCGGGGGGGCTAGGACTGAAGCTTTCTTT.

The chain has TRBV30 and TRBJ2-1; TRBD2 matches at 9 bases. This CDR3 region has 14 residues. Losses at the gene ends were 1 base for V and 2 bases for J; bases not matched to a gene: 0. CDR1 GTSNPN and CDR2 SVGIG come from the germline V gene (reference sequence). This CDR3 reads CAWSGLAAYNEQFF. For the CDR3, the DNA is TGTGCCTGGAGTGGACTAGCGGCCTACAATGAGCAGTTCTTC.

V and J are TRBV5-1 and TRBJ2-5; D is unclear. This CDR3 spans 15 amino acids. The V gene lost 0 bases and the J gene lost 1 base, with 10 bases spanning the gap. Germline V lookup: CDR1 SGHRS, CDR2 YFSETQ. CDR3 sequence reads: CASSLGTESQETQYF. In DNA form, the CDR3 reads TGCGCCAGCAGCTTGGGGACCGAAAGCCAAGAGACCCAGTACTTC. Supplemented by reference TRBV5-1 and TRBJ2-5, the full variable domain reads KAGVTQTPRYLIKTRGQQVTLSCSPISGHRSVSWYQQTPGQGLQFLFEYFSETQRNKGNFPGRFSGRQFSNSRSEMNVSTLELGDSALYLCASSLGTESQETQYFGPGTRLLVL.

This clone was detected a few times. CDR3 sequence (DNA): TGCGCCAGCAGCTTGGCGGGGCGGGCGGAGCAGTTCTTC. It encodes CASSLAGRAEQFF. The rearrangement links TRBV5-1 to TRBJ2-1; D tentatively reads TRBD1 or TRBD2 (5 bases each). The V end was cut by 0 bases, the J end by 10 bases, with 11 bases between. CDR1 is SGHRS and CDR2 is YFSETQ in the germline V gene. This CDR3 has 13 residues.